This TCR beta chain was captured in a study of PD-1 blockade in classical Hodgkin lymphoma (dated by TCRdb to 2018 to 2020). Context from the whole study: Nivolumab dosing was 3 mg/kg intravenously every 2 weeks, continuing until either disease progression or unacceptable toxicity. A peripheral blood immune signature of response to PD-1 blockade in classical Hodgkin lymphoma was defined using TCR beta sequencing and CyTOF. Broad study findings and their caveats: The study covered only a single clinical trial cohort, and the causes of the repertoire differences, possibly disease activity or prior therapy, were still not defined. Baseline TCR diversity was reported as lower in newly diagnosed patients than in healthy donors, and lower still in relapsed/refractory patients. Lower diversity was observed in patients in whom nivolumab was started less than 1 year after ASCT, and these patients were excluded from later analyses so that confounding by immune reconstitution would be avoided. Trial patients achieving complete response had baseline diversity similar to newly diagnosed patients, whereas partial responders and progressors had significantly lower diversity. By C4D1, a significant rise was seen in CD4+ TCR diversity but not in CD8+ TCR diversity (p=0.0027 vs p=0.16), and the rise was most apparent among complete responders (p=0.02).

Regarding this clone: Its antigen remains undetermined. No base quality values were provided; no much bigger clone lies one nucleotide off.

The junction carries 9 bases between V and J, which are trimmed by 3 bases and 3 bases respectively. Spanning cysteine to phenylalanine, the CDR3 consists of 13 amino acids. Of all the DNA, just the CDR3 is kept, 39 bases in frame from base 1. The germline V gene gives CDR1 as MGHRA and CDR2 as YSYEKL. Genomic DNA was isolated using the Qiagen DNeasy kit from unsorted PBMCs as well as from negatively selected CD4+ and CD8+ fractions. Amplification of TCR beta CDR3 regions was done by immunoSEQ multiplex PCR with primers that anneal to V and J segments. A synthetic immune receptor repertoire was used to minimize amplification bias, and any remaining bias was removed computationally after sequencing. The authors' analysis ran thus. Repertoire diversity was quantified as the Shannon entropy index using custom Python scripts. Unsorted, CD4+ and CD8+ repertoires were analyzed separately, except for combined analyses in which CD4+ and CD8+ sequences were merged in silico. Clonal expansion was defined as a frequency increase of at least 2-fold after treatment compared with C1D1, and clones undetected at baseline were assigned a pseudocount of 0.5. Singleton clones were defined as clones with 0 or 1 copy at C1D1, and non-singleton clones were defined as clones with 2 or more copies. Clones expanded in unsorted samples were labelled as CD4+, CD8+ or unknown by matching protein sequences in sorted samples from the same patient. Wilcoxon tests on paired samples were used to test changes in diversity from C1D1 to C4D1. TCRdb provides this immuneACCESS table in a form limited to in-frame rearrangements. Some clones are lacking; in checked studies, under half of them reflect an unresolved V gene, and why the rest are absent is not known. V, J and clone size are taken as reported in that table, and D and trimming were inferred from the DNA itself. For this sample the table gives tens of thousands of clones, of which around 91% were detected only once. About 15% of the sample is in the top ten clones.

The sample's time point label, decoded: cycle 4 day 1 (C4D1), after five to seven weeks of nivolumab. Relapse after autologous stem cell transplantation had occurred in all trial patients, and cohorts A, B and C were distinguished by prior brentuximab vedotin exposure. The trial cohort comprised 60 or so patients with relapsed/refractory classical Hodgkin lymphoma whose best overall responses were complete response, partial response or progressive disease. In the multi-cohort phase II CheckMate 205 trial, trial patients received single-agent nivolumab. Best overall response was determined by an independent review committee according to the 2007 International Working Group response criteria. Trial PBMCs were collected immediately before nivolumab initiation (C1D1) and during therapy at cycle 2 day 1 and cycle 4 day 1. Peripheral blood was collected in 8 mL Vacutainer Cell Preparation Tubes, from which PBMCs were isolated by centrifugation and then cryopreserved.

The TCR sequence derives from a human donor with classical Hodgkin lymphoma. This sample comprised peripheral blood mononuclear cells (PBMCs), obtained before the fourth cycle of nivolumab. The V and J segments used are TRBV4-1 and TRBJ2-7, with the D gene not clear enough to name. CDR3 region: CASSHSKGYEQYF. The nucleotide sequence is given as TGCGCCAGCAGCCACTCGAAAGGCTACGAGCAGTACTTC.